A single sample is the source of the 11 T cell receptor beta chains below, sequenced in a study of cytomegalovirus exposure and HLA in healthy donors. Data came from immunoSEQ multiplex PCR; TCRdb stores just in-frame clones and leaves some out. The data hold fewer than 150,000 clones, with 88% observed a single time. Input material: PBMCs. The receptors here all came from a man aged 18 to 35 in good health and CMV-seronegative.

The chain recombines TRBV4-1 with TRBJ2-5; 7 bases match TRBD1. The V gene's germline CDR1 is MGHRA and CDR2 YSYEKL. The trim removed 4 bases at V and 5 bases at J, leaving 16 bases unmatched. This CDR3 comprises 17 residues. The CDR3 reads CASSRTGTVSVSETQYF. The CDR3 DNA reads TGCGCCAGCAGCCGAACCGGGACAGTATCTGTCTCGGAGACCCAGTACTTC.

The rearrangement joins TRBV19 to TRBJ2-3, with a tentative D call TRBD2 (6 bases). Trimming removed 3 bases from V and 4 bases from J, with 17 bases in between. There are 16 residues in the CDR3. Germline lookup yields CDR1 LNHDA and CDR2 SQIVND (reference sequence). The CDR3 nucleotides are TGTGCCAGTAGTATTCGACGGGAGTTAGCCGCAGATACGCAGTATTTT. It specifies CASSIRRELAADTQYF. Together with reference TRBV19 and TRBJ2-3, the CDR3 gives the full variable domain: DGGITQSPKYLFRKEGQNVTLSCEQNLNHDAMYWYRQDPGQGLRLIYYSQIVNDFQKGDIAEGYSVSREKKESFPLTVTSAQKNPTAFYLCASSIRRELAADTQYFGPGTRLTVL.

The chain carries TRBV6-1 and TRBJ2-7; 11 bases map to TRBD1. J lost 5 bases, V lost 11 bases, and 8 bases had no gene match. CDR1 and CDR2 from the germline V gene are MNHNS and SASEGT. There are 13 residues in the CDR3. The CDR3 protein is CALKGQGAHEQYF. In nucleotides, the CDR3 is TGTGCCTTAAAAGGACAGGGGGCCCACGAGCAGTACTTC.

This clone was observed a single time. The J gene is TRBJ2-7, the V gene TRBV25-1; 7 positions agree with TRBD1. This CDR3 spans 14 amino acids. Germline CDR1 reads MGHDK; CDR2 reads SYGVNS. V gave up 4 bases and J gave up 2 bases; unmatched junction bases: 5. In DNA, the CDR3 is TGTGCCAGCAGTGGAGGGACAGAGACCTACGAGCAGTACTTC. It is translated as CASSGGTETYEQYF.

V usage is TRBV25-1 and J usage is TRBJ2-7, with D tentatively TRBD1 (6 bases). V was cut by 5 bases and J by 3 bases, with 8 bases left in between. The V gene's germline CDR1 is MGHDK and CDR2 SYGVNS. CDR3 size: 12 residues. The CDR3 DNA is TGTGCCAGCAGTCTGACAGGCTACGAGCAGTACTTC. It specifies CASSLTGYEQYF.

The J gene is TRBJ2-1, the V gene TRBV27; 8 positions agree with TRBD2. Germline V CDR1 and CDR2: MNHEY, SMNVEV (reference sequence). This CDR3 spans 14 amino acids. With 4 bases clipped from V and 7 bases from J, the junction kept 6 bases outside the gene matches. The DNA for the CDR3 is TGTGCCAGCAGTTCGACTAGCGTTAAGAATGAGCAGTTCTTC. Protein sequence: CASSSTSVKNEQFF.

This clone was counted between two and nine times. The gene calls are TRBV6-1 and TRBJ1-5, with TRBD1 identical over 7 bases. From germline, CDR1 is MNHNS and CDR2 SASEGT. This CDR3 spans 13 amino acids. The ends lost 6 bases at V and 6 bases at J; junction bases unmatched: 5. The CDR3 region is CASRAGGFQPQHF. DNA of the CDR3: TGTGCCAGCAGGGCAGGGGGTTTTCAGCCCCAGCATTTT.

The chain joins TRBV27 to TRBJ2-7, with D possibly matching TRBD1 (6 bases). CDR3 length: 11 residues. Between the trimmed V and J ends, which lost 8 bases and 3 bases, there was a span of 8 bases. CDR1 and CDR2 from the germline V gene are MNHEY and SMNVEV (reference sequence). CDR3 coding DNA: TGTGCCAGCGGACAGATCTACGAGCAGTACTTC. Protein: CASGQIYEQYF.

This clone is a singleton in its sample. The gene calls are TRBV27 and TRBJ1-3; D gene uncertain. The V and J ends lost 6 bases and 0 bases respectively, with 12 bases between them. The CDR3 consists of 15 residues. Germline lookup yields CDR1 MNHEY and CDR2 SMNVEV (reference sequence). CDR3 protein: CASRPFGGSGNTIYF. The CDR3 nucleotides are TGTGCCAGCAGACCATTTGGAGGCTCTGGAAACACCATATATTTT.

The rearrangement uses TRBV9 and TRBJ2-3; 12 bases agree with TRBD2. V shed 4 bases, J shed 3 bases, and the junction held 3 bases outside the gene matches. The CDR3 loop spans 15 amino acids. From germline, CDR1 is SGDLS and CDR2 YYNGEE. The chain's CDR3 is CASSRLAGDTDTQYF. The CDR3 DNA sequence: TGTGCCAGCAGCAGACTAGCGGGGGATACAGATACGCAGTATTTT.

DNA of the CDR3: TGTGCCAGCAGCTTATCTAGTGGGGAGCTGTTTTTT. Amino acid sequence: CASSLSSGELFF. The V and J genes are TRBV7-9 and TRBJ2-2; D not certain. Germline V gene lookup returns CDR1 SEHNR and CDR2 FQNEAQ (reference sequence). V lost 2 bases to trimming and J lost 8 bases, with 6 bases between them. This CDR3 spans 12 amino acids.